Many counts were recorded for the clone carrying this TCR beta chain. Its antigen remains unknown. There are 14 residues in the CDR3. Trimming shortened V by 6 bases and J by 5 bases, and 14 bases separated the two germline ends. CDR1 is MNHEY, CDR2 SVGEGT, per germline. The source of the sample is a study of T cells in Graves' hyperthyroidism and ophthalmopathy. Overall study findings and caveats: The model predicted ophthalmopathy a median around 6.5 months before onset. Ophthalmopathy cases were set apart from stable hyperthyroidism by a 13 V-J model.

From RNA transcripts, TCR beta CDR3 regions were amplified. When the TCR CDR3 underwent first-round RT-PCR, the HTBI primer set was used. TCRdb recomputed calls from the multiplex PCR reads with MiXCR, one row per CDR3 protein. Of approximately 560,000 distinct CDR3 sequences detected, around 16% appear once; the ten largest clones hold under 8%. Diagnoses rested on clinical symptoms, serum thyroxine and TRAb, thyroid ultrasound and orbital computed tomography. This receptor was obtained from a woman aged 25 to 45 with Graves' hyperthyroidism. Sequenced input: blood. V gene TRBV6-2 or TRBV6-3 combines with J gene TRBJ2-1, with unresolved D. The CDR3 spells CASRSHTRHNEQFF. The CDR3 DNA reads TGTGCCAGCAGAAGCCACACACGCCACAATGAGCAGTTCTTC.